The T cell receptor (beta chain) under discussion was sequenced for a study of blood T cell repertoires in COVID-19. Study-level background: Material from acute and convalescent COVID-19 was sourced from the United States, Italy and Spain. T cells, B-cell-depleted T cells, or PBMCs provided the cDNA or gDNA that served as material.

V was clipped by 4 bases and J by 11 bases; unmatched bases: 13. The CDR3 has 14 residues. Per germline, CDR1 MNHEY and CDR2 SVGAGI. Study processing details: Amplification of reference gene primers provided the estimated nucleated cell counts. TCRdb's copy holds only in-frame clones and misses some; the assay was immunoSEQ multiplex PCR. That table is the source of V, J and clone size, and D and trimming were worked out from the DNA. The sample holds 200,000 or so clones, 89% seen once. This chain uses TRBV6-5 with TRBJ2-7, with 8 bases identical to TRBD2. The TCR comes from a man between 60 and 75 years old who had recovered from COVID-19. The sequencing sample was made of peripheral blood. The CDR3 loop is CASSSGTRGLREYF. The CDR3 DNA sequence: TGTGCCAGCAGTTCCGGGACTAGGGGACTCAGGGAGTACTTC.